Listed here are 15 T cell receptor beta chains from one sample, sequenced in a study of blood T cells in healthy people across ages. For the second PCR, which ran for roughly 6 to 11 cycles, a sample-barcoded 5' primer and a J-beta primer mix were used. Each CDR3 protein gets one entry after TCRdb re-called the 5' RACE reads with MiXCR. The sample includes about 1.8 million distinct CDR3 sequences, just under 50% of them seen just once. The specimen sequenced was blood. The receptors were sampled from a woman in her thirties or forties in good health.

The V gene is TRBV6-2 or TRBV6-3, the J gene TRBJ1-2; maybe TRBD1 (6 bases). The V end was cut by 7 bases, the J end by 4 bases, with 16 bases between. Looked up from germline, CDR1 is MNHEY and CDR2 is SVGEGT. The CDR3 loop spans 14 amino acids. The CDR3 spells CASKDPGDAYGYTF. CDR3 DNA: TGTGCCAGCAAAGATCCAGGGGACGCCTATGGCTACACCTTC.

This clonotype has only a few counts. The chain has TRBV3-1 and TRBJ1-6, with D unclear. Trimming removed 5 bases at V and 8 bases at J, with 10 bases between. Germline-derived CDR1 and CDR2 are LGHDT and YNNKEL (reference sequence). The CDR3 sequence is 13 residues long. CDR3 in amino acids: CASSAKKDSPLHF. The DNA for the CDR3 is TGTGCCAGCAGCGCGAAAAAGGATTCACCCCTCCACTTT.

Remarks on this clonotype: Germline is not matched at one junction end, which may reflect a read error. V is TRBV20-1 and J is TRBJ2-3; no clear D gene. The CDR3 has 13 amino acids. CDR1 DFQATT and CDR2 SNEGSKA come from the germline V gene (reference sequence). The CDR3 loop reads CCASPVSLDTQYF. The CDR3 DNA sequence: TGCTGTGCTAGTCCCGTTAGTCTAGATACGCAGTATTTT.

J is TRBJ1-4 and V is TRBV20-1, with TRBD1 matching 7 bases. The trim removed 6 bases at V and 8 bases at J, leaving 15 bases unmatched. The CDR3 has 15 amino acids. CDR1 DFQATT and CDR2 SNEGSKA come from the germline V gene (reference sequence). The CDR3 DNA sequence: TGCAGTGCCCCGGACAGACAGGGCCGCGAGGAAAAACTGTTTTTT. This sequence encodes CSAPDRQGREEKLFF.

The rearrangement joins TRBV20-1 to TRBJ2-5, with TRBD2 matching 7 bases. The CDR3 consists of 15 residues. With V trimmed by 1 base and J by 0 bases, 5 bases remained unmatched. The germline CDR1 and CDR2 sequences are DFQATT and SNEGSKA (reference sequence). The CDR3 protein is CSARVGGLYQETQYF. The CDR3 coding sequence is TGCAGTGCTAGAGTCGGGGGGTTGTACCAAGAGACCCAGTACTTC.

The V and J genes are TRBV6-5 and TRBJ1-3; D uncertain. Between the trimmed V and J ends, which lost 5 bases and 9 bases, there was a span of 14 bases. In germline, CDR1 is MNHEY, CDR2 SVGAGI. The CDR3 contains 13 residues. Written as DNA, the CDR3 is TGTGCCAGCAGTGTAGGGAGGGCGTCCACCATATATTTT. Residues: CASSVGRASTIYF.

As DNA, the CDR3 is TGTGCCAGCAGTTTAAGGGGAGGAGGTCAGCCCCAGCATTTT. This sequence encodes CASSLRGGGQPQHF. V gene TRBV28 combines with J gene TRBJ1-5; D may be TRBD1 (5 bases). Germline CDR1 and CDR2: MDHEN and SYDVKM. There are 14 residues in the CDR3. V was trimmed by 2 bases and J by 6 bases, leaving 11 bases between them.

This clonotype was recorded only once. The chain combines TRBV6-5 with TRBJ2-3; D possibly corresponds to TRBD1 (6 bases). The V gene's germline CDR1 is MNHEY and CDR2 SVGAGI. CDR3 size: 14 residues. Trimming shortened V by 8 bases and J by 4 bases, and 16 bases separated the two germline ends. The CDR3 region has the DNA TGTGCCAGCGGCCAACGACAGGTTTCAGATACGCAGTATTTT. This encodes CASGQRQVSDTQYF.

The V and J genes are TRBV25-1 and TRBJ2-7; TRBD1 matches 10 bases. This CDR3 spans 15 amino acids. Trimming removed 3 bases from V and 5 bases from J; junction bases left unmatched: 7. Germline lookup yields CDR1 MGHDK and CDR2 SYGVNS. The CDR3 DNA reads TGTGCCAGCAGTGAGACCGGGACAGGGGCCCACGAGCAGTACTTC. Translation: CASSETGTGAHEQYF.

This clonotype was counted only a few times. The CDR3 is CASSIEASVNNEQFF. CDR3 sequence (DNA): TGTGCCAGTAGTATAGAGGCTAGCGTGAACAATGAGCAGTTCTTC. The genes are TRBV19 and TRBJ2-1, with TRBD2 as a possible D gene (6 bases). Trimming shortened V by 0 bases and J by 5 bases, and 11 bases separated the two germline ends. Germline loops: CDR1 LNHDA, CDR2 SQIVND (reference sequence). The CDR3 has 15 amino acids.

This clonotype has a handful of counts. The rearrangement links TRBV15 to TRBJ2-3; 8 bases match TRBD2. Germline V gene sequence: CDR1 LNHNV, CDR2 YYDKDF (reference sequence). The junction had 7 bases not matched to a gene; V was cut back by 9 bases and J by 2 bases. The CDR3 loop spans 14 amino acids. CDR3 residues: CATGPGGDTDTQYF. CDR3 bases: TGTGCCACTGGGCCGGGGGGGGACACAGATACGCAGTATTTT.

This clonotype has a single count. This chain links TRBV7-8 with TRBJ2-5, with 8 bases that match TRBD2. The CDR3 totals 20 residues. Unmatched junction bases numbered 20, after V lost 5 bases and J lost 0 bases. Germline loops: CDR1 SGHVS, CDR2 FQNEAQ. CDR3 sequence (DNA): TGTGCCAGCAGCGCGTGCGTCGGTTTAGCGGGGAGGTTATACCAAGAGACCCAGTACTTC. Encoded protein: CASSACVGLAGRLYQETQYF. Filled out from reference TRBV7-8 and TRBJ2-5, the complete variable domain reads GAGVSQSPRYKVAKRGQDVALRCDPISGHVSLFWYQQALGQGPEFLTYFQNEAQLDKSGLPSDRFFAERPEGSVSTLKIQRTQQEDSAVYLCASSACVGLAGRLYQETQYFGPGTRLLVL.

This clonotype has more than one count but fewer than ten. The rearrangement links TRBV27 to TRBJ2-7; D call uncertain. The germline V gene encodes CDR1 MNHEY and CDR2 SMNVEV (reference sequence). CDR3 length equals 12 residues. The V end lost 5 bases, the J end lost 6 bases, and 11 bases lay between the germline ends. As DNA, the CDR3 is TGTGCCAGCAGTAACTCTTATCTCGAGCAGTACTTC. The encoded protein is CASSNSYLEQYF.

This clonotype was seen only a few times. The junction departs from the called germline gene at one end, perhaps through a read error. V gene TRBV7-7 combines with J gene TRBJ2-1, with TRBD1 identical over 9 bases. Germline-derived CDR1 and CDR2 are SSHAT and FNYEAQ (reference sequence). The length of the CDR3 is 17 residues. The CDR3 reads CASSLDDRGAARNEQFF. The CDR3, as DNA: TGTGCTAGCAGCTTAGACGACAGGGGGGCCGCTAGGAATGAGCAGTTCTTC.

V gene TRBV7-2 combines with J gene TRBJ2-1; 10 nucleotides line up with TRBD1. CDR1 and CDR2 from the germline V gene are SGHTA and FQGNSA. The CDR3 loop spans 17 amino acids. The V gene end was trimmed by 5 bases and the J gene end by 9 bases; junction bases not matched to a gene: 16. CDR3 DNA: TGTGCCAGCAGCCGCCCTAGGGACAGGGGATACCTGGGTGAGCAGTTCTTC. Translation: CASSRPRDRGYLGEQFF.